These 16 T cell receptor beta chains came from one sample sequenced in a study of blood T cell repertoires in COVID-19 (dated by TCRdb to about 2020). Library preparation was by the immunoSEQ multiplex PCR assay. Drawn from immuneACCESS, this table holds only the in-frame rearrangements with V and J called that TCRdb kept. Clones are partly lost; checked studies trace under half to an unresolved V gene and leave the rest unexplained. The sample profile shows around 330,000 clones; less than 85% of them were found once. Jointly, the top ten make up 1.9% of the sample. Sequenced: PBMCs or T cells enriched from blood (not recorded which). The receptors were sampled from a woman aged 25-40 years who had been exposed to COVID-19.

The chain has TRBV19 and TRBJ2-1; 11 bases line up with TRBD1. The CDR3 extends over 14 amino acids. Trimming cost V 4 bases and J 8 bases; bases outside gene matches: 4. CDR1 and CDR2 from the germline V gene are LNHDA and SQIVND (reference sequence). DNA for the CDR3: TGTGCCAGTAGTAGGACAGGGGGCCTGGATGAGCAGTTCTTC. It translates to CASSRTGGLDEQFF.

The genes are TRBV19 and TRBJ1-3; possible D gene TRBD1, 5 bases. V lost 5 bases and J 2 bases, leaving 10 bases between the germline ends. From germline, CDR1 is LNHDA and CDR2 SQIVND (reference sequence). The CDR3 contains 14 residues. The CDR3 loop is CASSFQGAGNTIYF. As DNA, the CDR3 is TGTGCCAGTAGTTTCCAGGGTGCTGGAAACACCATATATTTT.

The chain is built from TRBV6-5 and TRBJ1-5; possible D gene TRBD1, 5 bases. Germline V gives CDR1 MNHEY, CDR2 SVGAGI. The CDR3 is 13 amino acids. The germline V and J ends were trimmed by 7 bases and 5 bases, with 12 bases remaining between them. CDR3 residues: CASTGGKDQPQHF. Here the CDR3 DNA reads TGTGCCAGCACCGGGGGTAAGGATCAGCCCCAGCATTTT.

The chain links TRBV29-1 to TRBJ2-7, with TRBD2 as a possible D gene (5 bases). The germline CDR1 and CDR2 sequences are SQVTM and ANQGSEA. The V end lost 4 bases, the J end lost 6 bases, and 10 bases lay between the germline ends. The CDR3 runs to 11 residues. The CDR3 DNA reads TGCAGCGTTGGGGCCCGGGGCGAGCAGTACTTC. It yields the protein CSVGARGEQYF.

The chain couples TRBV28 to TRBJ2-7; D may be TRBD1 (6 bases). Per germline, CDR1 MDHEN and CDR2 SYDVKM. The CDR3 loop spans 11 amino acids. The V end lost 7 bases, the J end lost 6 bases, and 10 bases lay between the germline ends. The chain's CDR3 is CASNIGGEQYF. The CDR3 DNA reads TGTGCCAGCAATATAGGGGGCGAGCAGTACTTC.

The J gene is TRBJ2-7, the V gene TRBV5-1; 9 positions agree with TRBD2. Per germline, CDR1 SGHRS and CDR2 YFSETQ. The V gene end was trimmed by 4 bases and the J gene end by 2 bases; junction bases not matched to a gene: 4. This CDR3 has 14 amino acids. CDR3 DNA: TGCGCCAGCAGCGCCTCTAGCGGGACCTACGAGCAGTACTTC. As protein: CASSASSGTYEQYF.

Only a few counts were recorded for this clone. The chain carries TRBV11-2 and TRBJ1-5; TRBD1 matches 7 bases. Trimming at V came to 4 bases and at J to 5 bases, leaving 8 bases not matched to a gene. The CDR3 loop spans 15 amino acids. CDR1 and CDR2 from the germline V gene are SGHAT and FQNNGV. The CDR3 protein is CASSYRQGGDQPQHF. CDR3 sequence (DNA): TGTGCCAGCAGCTATCGACAGGGAGGTGATCAGCCCCAGCATTTT. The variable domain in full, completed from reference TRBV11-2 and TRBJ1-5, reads EAGVAQSPRYKIIEKRQSVAFWCNPISGHATLYWYQQILGQGPKLLIQFQNNGVVDDSQLPKDRFSAERLKGVDSTLKIQPAKLEDSAVYLCASSYRQGGDQPQHFGDGTRLSIL.

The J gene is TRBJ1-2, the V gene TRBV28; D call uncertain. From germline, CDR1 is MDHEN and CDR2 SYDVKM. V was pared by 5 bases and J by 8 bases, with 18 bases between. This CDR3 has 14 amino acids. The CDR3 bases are TGTGCCAGCAGTCCACAGAACCCTTCTGGCGGCTACACCTTC. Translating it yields CASSPQNPSGGYTF.

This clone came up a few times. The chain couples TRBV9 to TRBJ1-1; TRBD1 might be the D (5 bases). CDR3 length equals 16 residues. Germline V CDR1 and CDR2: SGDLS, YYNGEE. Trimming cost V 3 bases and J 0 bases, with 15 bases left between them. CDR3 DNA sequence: TGTGCCAGCAGCGCTAGGGGAATAAACCTGAACACTGAAGCTTTCTTT. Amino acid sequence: CASSARGINLNTEAFF.

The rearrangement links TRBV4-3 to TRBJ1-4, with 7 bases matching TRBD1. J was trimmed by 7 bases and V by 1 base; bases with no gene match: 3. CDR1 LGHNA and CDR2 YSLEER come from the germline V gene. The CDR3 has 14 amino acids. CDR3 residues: CASSQAQGSEKLFF. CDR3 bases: TGCGCCAGCAGCCAAGCACAGGGGAGTGAAAAACTGTTTTTT.

In DNA, the CDR3 is TGTGCCAGCAGCTTATGGGAGGGTCGAGGGGAGCTGTTTTTT. Protein sequence: CASSLWEGRGELFF. The chain joins TRBV7-2 to TRBJ2-2; 7 bases map to TRBD2. Germline lookup yields CDR1 SGHTA and CDR2 FQGNSA. The CDR3 runs to 14 residues. With 2 bases clipped from V and 8 bases from J, the junction kept 5 bases outside the gene matches.

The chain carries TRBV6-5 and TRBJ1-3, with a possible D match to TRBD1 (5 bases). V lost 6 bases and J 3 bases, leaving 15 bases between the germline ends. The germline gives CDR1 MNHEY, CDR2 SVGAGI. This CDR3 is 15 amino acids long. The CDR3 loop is CASSYGRQIGNTIYF. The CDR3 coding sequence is TGTGCCAGCAGCTACGGGCGACAGATTGGAAACACCATATATTTT.

CDR3 in amino acids: CSASIPSLPSGSTDTQYF. The CDR3 coding sequence is TGCAGTGCTAGTATCCCCAGTCTACCAAGCGGGAGTACAGATACGCAGTATTTT. The rearrangement uses TRBV20-1 and TRBJ2-3; the match to TRBD2 covers 8 bases. The V gene end was trimmed by 3 bases and the J gene end by 3 bases; junction bases not matched to a gene: 17. Germline-derived CDR1 and CDR2 are DFQATT and SNEGSKA (reference sequence). CDR3 size: 18 residues.

The CDR3 DNA sequence: TGTGCCAGCAGCTATCATCAGGGGGCGGCTGAAGCTTTCTTT. It is translated as CASSYHQGAAEAFF. The rearrangement uses TRBV21-1 and TRBJ1-1; the table's D gene call, TRBD1, was not cross checked with the DNA. TRBV21-1 is flagged as a pseudogene. This CDR3 contains 14 residues.

The DNA for the CDR3 is TGCAGCGTTCAACAGGTGTACGAGCAGTACTTC. Translated: CSVQQVYEQYF. The chain recombines TRBV29-1 with TRBJ2-7, with D possibly TRBD1 on 5 matching bases. The germline CDR1 and CDR2 sequences are SQVTM and ANQGSEA. The CDR3 covers 11 residues. Between the trimmed V and J ends, which lost 5 bases and 4 bases, there was a span of 9 bases.

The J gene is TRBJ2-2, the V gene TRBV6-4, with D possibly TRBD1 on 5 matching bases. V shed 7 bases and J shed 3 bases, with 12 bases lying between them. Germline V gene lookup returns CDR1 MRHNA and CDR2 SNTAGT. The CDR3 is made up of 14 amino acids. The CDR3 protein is CASKGQFDTGELFF. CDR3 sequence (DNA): TGTGCCAGCAAAGGACAATTTGACACCGGGGAGCTGTTTTTT.